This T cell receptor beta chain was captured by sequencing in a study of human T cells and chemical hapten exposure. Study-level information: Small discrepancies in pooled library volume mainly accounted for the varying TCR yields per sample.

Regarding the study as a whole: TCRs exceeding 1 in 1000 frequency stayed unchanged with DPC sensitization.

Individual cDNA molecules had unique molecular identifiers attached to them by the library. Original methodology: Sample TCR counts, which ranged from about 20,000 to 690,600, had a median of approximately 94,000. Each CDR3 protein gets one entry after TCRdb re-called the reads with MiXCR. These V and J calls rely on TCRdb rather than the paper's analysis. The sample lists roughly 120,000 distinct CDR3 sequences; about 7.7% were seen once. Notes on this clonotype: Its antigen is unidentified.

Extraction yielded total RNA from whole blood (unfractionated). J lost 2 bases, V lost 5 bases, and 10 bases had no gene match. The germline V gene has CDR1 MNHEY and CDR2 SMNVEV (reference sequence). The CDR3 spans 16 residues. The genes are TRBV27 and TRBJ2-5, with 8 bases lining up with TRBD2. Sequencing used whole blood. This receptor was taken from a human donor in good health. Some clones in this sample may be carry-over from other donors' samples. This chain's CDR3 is CASSPPTGGAQETQYF. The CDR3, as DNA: TGTGCCAGCAGTCCTCCAACGGGGGGGGCTCAAGAGACCCAGTACTTC.